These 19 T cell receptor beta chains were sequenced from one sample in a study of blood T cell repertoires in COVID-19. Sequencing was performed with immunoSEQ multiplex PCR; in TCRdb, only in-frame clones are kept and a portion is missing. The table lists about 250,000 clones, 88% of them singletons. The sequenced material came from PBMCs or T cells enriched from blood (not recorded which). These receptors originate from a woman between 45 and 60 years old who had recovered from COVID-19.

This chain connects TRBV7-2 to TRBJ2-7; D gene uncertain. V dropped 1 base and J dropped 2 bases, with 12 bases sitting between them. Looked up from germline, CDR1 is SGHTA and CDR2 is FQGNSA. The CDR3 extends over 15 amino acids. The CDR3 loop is CASSLDHSRTYEQYF. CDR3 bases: TGTGCCAGCAGCTTAGACCACAGTCGGACCTACGAGCAGTACTTC.

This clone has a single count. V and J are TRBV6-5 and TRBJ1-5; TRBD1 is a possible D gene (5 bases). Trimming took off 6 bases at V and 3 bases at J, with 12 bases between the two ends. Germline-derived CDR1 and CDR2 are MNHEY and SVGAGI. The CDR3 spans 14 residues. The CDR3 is CASRQGSLNQPQHF. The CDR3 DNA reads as TGTGCCAGCAGGCAGGGTTCCCTCAATCAGCCCCAGCATTTT.

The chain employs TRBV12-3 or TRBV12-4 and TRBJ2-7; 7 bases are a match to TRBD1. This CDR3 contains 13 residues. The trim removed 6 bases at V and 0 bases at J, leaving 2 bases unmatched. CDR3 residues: CASRRQGSYEQYF. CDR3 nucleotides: TGTGCCAGCAGAAGACAGGGCTCCTACGAGCAGTACTTC.

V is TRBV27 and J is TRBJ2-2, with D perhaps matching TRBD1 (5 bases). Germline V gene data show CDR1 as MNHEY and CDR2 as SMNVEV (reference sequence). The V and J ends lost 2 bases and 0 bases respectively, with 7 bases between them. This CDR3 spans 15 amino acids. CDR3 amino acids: CASSLATANTGELFF. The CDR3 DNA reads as TGTGCCAGCAGTTTAGCGACAGCGAACACCGGGGAGCTGTTTTTT.

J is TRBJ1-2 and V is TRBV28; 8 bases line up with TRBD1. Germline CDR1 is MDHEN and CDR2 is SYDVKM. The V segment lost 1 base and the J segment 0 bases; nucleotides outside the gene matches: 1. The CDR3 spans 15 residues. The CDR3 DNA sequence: TGTGCCAGCAGTTTATTGGACAGGGCTAACTATGGCTACACCTTC. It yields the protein CASSLLDRANYGYTF.

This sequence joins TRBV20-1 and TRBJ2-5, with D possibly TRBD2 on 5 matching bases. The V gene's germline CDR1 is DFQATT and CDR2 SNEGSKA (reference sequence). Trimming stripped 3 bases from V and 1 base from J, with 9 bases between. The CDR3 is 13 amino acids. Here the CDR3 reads CSASVGSQETQYF. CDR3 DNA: TGCAGTGCTAGTGTGGGGAGCCAAGAGACCCAGTACTTC.

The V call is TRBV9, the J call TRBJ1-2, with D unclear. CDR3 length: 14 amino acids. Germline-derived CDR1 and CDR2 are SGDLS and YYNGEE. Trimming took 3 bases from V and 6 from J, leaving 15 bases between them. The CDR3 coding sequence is TGTGCCAGCAGCGCACAGAATCGCAAAGATGGCTACACCTTC. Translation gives CASSAQNRKDGYTF.

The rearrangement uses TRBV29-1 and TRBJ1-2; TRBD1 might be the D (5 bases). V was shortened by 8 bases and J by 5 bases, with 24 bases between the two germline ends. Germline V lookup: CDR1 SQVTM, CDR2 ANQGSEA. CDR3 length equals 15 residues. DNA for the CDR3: TGCAGCTCCGAGGGACTGTCCGAGTTTCGATATGGCTACACCTTC. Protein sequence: CSSEGLSEFRYGYTF.

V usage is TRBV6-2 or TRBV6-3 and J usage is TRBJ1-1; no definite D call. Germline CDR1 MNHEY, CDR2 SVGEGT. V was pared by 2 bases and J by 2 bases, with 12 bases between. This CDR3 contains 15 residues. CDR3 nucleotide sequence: TGTGCCAGCAGTTACCGCTACAGCTATAACACTGAAGCTTTCTTT. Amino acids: CASSYRYSYNTEAFF.

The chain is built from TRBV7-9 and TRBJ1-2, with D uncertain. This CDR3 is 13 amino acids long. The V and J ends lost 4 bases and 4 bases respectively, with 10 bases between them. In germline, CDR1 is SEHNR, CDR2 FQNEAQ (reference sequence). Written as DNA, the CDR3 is TGTGCCAGCAGCTCCAACACCCTCTATGGCTACACCTTC. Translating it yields CASSSNTLYGYTF.

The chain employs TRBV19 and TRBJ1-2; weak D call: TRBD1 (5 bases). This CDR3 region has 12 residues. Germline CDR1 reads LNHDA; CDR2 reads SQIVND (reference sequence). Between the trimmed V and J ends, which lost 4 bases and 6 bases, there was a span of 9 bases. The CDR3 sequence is CASSRGGDGYTF. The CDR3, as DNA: TGTGCCAGTAGTAGGGGCGGGGATGGCTACACCTTC.

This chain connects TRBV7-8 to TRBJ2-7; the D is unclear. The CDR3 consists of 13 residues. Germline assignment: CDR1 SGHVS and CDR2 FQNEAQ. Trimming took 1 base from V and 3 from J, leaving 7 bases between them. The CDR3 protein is CASSLGTNYEQYF. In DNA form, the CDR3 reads TGTGCCAGCAGCTTAGGAACTAACTACGAGCAGTACTTC.

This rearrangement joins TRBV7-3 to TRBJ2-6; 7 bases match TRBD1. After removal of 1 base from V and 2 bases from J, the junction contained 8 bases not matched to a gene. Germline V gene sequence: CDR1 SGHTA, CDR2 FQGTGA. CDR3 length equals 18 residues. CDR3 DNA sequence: TGTGCCAGCAGCTTAAGTGGGACAGTGAGGACTGGGGCCAACGTCCTGACTTTC. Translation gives CASSLSGTVRTGANVLTF.

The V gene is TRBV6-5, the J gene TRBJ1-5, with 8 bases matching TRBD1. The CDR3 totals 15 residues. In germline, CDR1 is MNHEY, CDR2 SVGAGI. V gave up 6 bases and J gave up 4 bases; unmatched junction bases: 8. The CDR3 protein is CASRKDRAENQPQHF. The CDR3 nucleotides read TGTGCCAGCAGAAAGGACAGGGCCGAGAATCAGCCCCAGCATTTT.

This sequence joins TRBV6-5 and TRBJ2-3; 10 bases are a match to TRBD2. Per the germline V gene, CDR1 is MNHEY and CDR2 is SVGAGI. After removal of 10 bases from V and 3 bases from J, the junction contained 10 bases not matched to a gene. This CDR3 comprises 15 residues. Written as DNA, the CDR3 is TGTGCCACCAAGCGGACTAGCGGCCTAACAGATACGCAGTATTTT. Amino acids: CATKRTSGLTDTQYF.

The CDR3 nucleotides read TGTGCCAGCAGCTTAGGGGGGCTTACCGATGAGCAGTTCTTC. The encoded protein is CASSLGGLTDEQFF. The V and J genes are TRBV11-3 and TRBJ2-1, with a weak D call TRBD1 (6 bases). The length of the CDR3 is 14 residues. Germline V lookup: CDR1 SGHNT, CDR2 YENEEA. Trimming took off 1 base at V and 8 bases at J, with 12 bases between the two ends.

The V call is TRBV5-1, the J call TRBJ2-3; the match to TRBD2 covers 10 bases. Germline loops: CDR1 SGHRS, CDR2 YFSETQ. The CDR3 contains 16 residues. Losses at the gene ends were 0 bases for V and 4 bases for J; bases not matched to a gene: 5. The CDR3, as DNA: TGCGCCAGCAGCTTGGCTCTAGCGGGAGTATCAGATACGCAGTATTTT. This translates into CASSLALAGVSDTQYF.

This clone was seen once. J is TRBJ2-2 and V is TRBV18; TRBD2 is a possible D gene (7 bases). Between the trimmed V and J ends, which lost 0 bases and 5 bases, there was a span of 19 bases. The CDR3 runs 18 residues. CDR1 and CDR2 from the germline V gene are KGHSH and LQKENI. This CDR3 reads CASSPPTGRQGMTGELFF. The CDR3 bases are TGTGCCAGCTCACCACCAACCGGGAGGCAGGGGATGACCGGGGAGCTGTTTTTT.

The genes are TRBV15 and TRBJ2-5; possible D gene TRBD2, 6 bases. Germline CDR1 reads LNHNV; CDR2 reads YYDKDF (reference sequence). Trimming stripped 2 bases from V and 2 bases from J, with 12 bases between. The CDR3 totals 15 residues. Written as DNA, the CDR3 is TGTGCCACCAGCAGAAGCCGGGAGCGGCAAGAGACCCAGTACTTC. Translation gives CATSRSRERQETQYF.